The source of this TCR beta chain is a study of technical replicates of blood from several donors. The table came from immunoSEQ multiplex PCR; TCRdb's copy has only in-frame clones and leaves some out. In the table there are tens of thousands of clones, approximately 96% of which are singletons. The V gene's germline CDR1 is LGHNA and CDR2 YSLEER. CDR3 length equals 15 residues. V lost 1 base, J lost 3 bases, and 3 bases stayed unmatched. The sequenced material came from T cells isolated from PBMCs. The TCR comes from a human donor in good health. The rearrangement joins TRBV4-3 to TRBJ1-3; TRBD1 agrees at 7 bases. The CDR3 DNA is TGCGCCAGCAGCCAAGGACAGGGTTATGGAAACACCATATATTTT. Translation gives CASSQGQGYGNTIYF.